Listed below are T cell receptor beta chains from one sample, sequenced in a study of early stage breast cancer tumors. Here immunoSEQ multiplex PCR was the method, and the copy in TCRdb shows in-frame clones only, minus some. The repertoire includes 25,000 to 30,000 clones, around 70% of them detected once, and 33% sits in the top ten. The sequencing input was blood. The receptor set was obtained from a person between 45 and 65 years old with breast cancer. CDR3s include the opening cysteine and the closing phenylalanine or tryptophan. The D gene is left open where the match is weak. Expanded clones are given a class, and other clones once, few, many or no size at all.

d_call | j_call | v_call | clone_size | cdr3_aa | cdr3_nt
NA | TRBJ1-5 | TRBV28 | few | CASNVGGAGNQPQHF | TGTGCCAGCAACGTTGGGGGCGCAGGCAATCAGCCCCAGCATTTT
TRBD1 | TRBJ1-4 | TRBV5-8 | NA | CASSRIQGGEKLFF | TGTGCCAGCAGCCGAATTCAGGGGGGAGAAAAACTGTTTTTT
NA | TRBJ2-1 | TRBV7-2 | once | CASSLQGGIGDEQFF | TGTGCCAGCAGCTTACAGGGGGGTATCGGCGATGAGCAGTTCTTC
NA | TRBJ2-1 | TRBV7-3 | few | CAARDNSYNEQFF | TGTGCCGCCAGGGACAACTCCTACAATGAGCAGTTCTTC
TRBD1 | TRBJ1-2 | TRBV5-8 | few | CASSRQGWYGYTF | TGTGCCAGCAGTCGACAGGGCTGGTATGGCTACACCTTC
TRBD2 | TRBJ2-1 | TRBV19 | NA | CASSLPAGERPEQFF | TGTGCCAGTAGTCTCCCGGCGGGAGAACGGCCTGAGCAGTTCTTC
NA | TRBJ1-5 | TRBV19 | NA | CASSARDGNQPQHF | TGTGCCAGTAGTGCACGGGACGGCAATCAGCCCCAGCATTTT
TRBD2 | TRBJ2-4 | TRBV4-3 | NA | CASSQFGSSGNIQYF | TGCGCCAGCAGCCAATTCGGTTCTAGCGGGAACATTCAGTACTTC
TRBD2 | TRBJ2-5 | TRBV11-2 | few | CASSFLLGGPEETQYF | TGTGCCAGCAGCTTCTTGTTGGGAGGGCCAGAGGAGACCCAGTACTTC
NA | TRBJ2-7 | TRBV10-3 | NA | CAISGGRTTYEQYF | TGTGCCATCAGTGGGGGCAGGACGACCTACGAGCAGTACTTC
TRBD2 | TRBJ2-7 | TRBV9 | NA | CASSPGASGGYEQYF | TGTGCCAGCAGCCCAGGCGCTAGCGGGGGTTACGAGCAGTACTTC
TRBD1 | TRBJ2-5 | TRBV19 | NA | CASSRGRKQETQYF | TGTGCCAGTAGCAGGGGGCGGAAACAAGAGACCCAGTACTTC
NA | TRBJ2-1 | TRBV21-1 | NA | CASRRPATSGSYHYNEQFF | TGTGCCAGCAGACGCCCCGCGACTAGCGGGAGTTATCATTACAATGAGCAGTTCTTC
NA | TRBJ2-7 | TRBV28 | NA | CASSPRATLYEQYF | TGTGCCAGCAGCCCTAGGGCAACCTTGTACGAGCAGTACTTC
TRBD1 | TRBJ2-1 | TRBV5-1 | NA | CASSLGQGRNEQFF | TGCGCCAGCAGCCTGGGACAGGGCCGGAATGAGCAGTTCTTC
TRBD1 | TRBJ1-2 | TRBV6-1 | NA | CASSKGASGYTF | TGTGCCAGCAGTAAGGGGGCCAGTGGCTACACCTTC
TRBD2 | TRBJ2-2 | TRBV2 | NA | CASDSGTGELFF | TGTGCCAGCGATAGCGGGACCGGGGAGCTGTTTTTT
NA | TRBJ1-1 | TRBV12-5 | NA | CASGLASGRNTEAFF | TGTGCTAGTGGTTTGGCCTCGGGCCGGAACACTGAAGCTTTCTTT
TRBD1 | TRBJ1-1 | TRBV5-1 | NA | CASSLAPTGMNTEAFF | TGCGCCAGCAGCTTGGCCCCGACAGGGATGAACACTGAAGCTTTCTTT
NA | TRBJ2-7 | TRBV27 | NA | CASRPYQGAEQYF | TGTGCCAGCAGGCCCTACCAGGGAGCCGAGCAGTACTTC
NA | TRBJ2-3 | TRBV2 | NA | CATALAAFTDTQYF | TGTGCCACCGCCTTAGCGGCCTTCACAGATACGCAGTATTTT
NA | TRBJ2-7 | TRBV5-4 | NA | CASSLGGGYEQYF | TGTGCCAGCAGCTTGGGTGGGGGCTACGAGCAGTACTTC